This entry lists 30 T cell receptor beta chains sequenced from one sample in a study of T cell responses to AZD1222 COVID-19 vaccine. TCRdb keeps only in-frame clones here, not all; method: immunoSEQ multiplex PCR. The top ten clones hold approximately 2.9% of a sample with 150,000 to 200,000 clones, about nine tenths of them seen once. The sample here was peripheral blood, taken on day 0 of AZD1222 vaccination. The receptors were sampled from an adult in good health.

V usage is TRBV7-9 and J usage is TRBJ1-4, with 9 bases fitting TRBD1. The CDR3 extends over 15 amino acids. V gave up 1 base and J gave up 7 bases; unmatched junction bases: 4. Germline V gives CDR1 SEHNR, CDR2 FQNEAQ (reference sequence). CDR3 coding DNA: TGTGCCAGCAGCTTAGAACAGGGGGCCTTTGAAAAACTGTTTTTT. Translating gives CASSLEQGAFEKLFF.

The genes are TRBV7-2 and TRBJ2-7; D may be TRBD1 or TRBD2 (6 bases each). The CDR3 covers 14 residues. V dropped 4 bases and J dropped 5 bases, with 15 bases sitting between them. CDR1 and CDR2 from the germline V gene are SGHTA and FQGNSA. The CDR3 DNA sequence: TGTGCCAGCAGCTCCCGGATGGGGGGCAACGAGCAGTACTTC. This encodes CASSSRMGGNEQYF.

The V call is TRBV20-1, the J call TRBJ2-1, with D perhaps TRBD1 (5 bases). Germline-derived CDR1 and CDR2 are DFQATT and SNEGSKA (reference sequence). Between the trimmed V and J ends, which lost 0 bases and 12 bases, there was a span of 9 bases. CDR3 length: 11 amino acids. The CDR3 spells CSARDRTGQFF. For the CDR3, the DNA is TGCAGTGCTAGAGATAGAACAGGGCAGTTCTTC.

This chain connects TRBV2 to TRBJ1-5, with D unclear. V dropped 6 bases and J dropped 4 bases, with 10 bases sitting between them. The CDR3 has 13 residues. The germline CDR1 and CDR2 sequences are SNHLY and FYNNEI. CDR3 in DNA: TGTGCCAGCAGCCAGGACGGTAATCAGCCCCAGCATTTT. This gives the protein CASSQDGNQPQHF.

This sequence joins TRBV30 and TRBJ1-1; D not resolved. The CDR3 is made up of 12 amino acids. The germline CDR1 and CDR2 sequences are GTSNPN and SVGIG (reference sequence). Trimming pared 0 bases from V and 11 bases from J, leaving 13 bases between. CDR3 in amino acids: CAWSVRSPDAFF. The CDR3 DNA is TGTGCCTGGAGTGTACGGAGCCCCGACGCTTTCTTT.

Written as DNA, the CDR3 is TGTGCCGCCCAGGAGCTAACCTACGAGCAGTACTTC. Translating it yields CAAQELTYEQYF. This chain links TRBV7-9 with TRBJ2-7; D is ambiguous. This CDR3 region has 12 residues. V was pared by 11 bases and J by 2 bases, with 13 bases between. Germline CDR1 is SEHNR and CDR2 is FQNEAQ (reference sequence).

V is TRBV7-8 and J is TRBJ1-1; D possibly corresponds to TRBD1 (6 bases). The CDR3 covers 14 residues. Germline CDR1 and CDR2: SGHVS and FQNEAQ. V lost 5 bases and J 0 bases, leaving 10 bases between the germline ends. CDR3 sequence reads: CASSRRGLNTEAFF. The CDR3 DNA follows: TGTGCCAGCAGCCGCAGGGGCCTGAACACTGAAGCTTTCTTT.

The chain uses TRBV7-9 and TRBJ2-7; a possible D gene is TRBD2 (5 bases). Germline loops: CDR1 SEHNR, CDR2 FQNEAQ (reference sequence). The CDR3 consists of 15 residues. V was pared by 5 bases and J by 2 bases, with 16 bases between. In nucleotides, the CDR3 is TGTGCCAGCAGCGGTGAGGGAAACGAGGCCTACGAGCAGTACTTC. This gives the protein CASSGEGNEAYEQYF.

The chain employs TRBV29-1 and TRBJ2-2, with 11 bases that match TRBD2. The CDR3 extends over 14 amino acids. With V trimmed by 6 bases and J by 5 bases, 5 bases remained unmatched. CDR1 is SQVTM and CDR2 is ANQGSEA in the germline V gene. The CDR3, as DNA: TGCAGCGTGAGACTAGCGGGGATGACCGGGGAGCTGTTTTTT. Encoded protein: CSVRLAGMTGELFF.

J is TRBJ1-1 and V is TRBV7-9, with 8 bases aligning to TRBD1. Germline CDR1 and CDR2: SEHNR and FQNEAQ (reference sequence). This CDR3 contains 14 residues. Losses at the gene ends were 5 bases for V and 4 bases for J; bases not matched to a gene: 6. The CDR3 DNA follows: TGTGCCAGCAGCGACAGGGGAAAAGTCACTGAAGCTTTCTTT. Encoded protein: CASSDRGKVTEAFF.

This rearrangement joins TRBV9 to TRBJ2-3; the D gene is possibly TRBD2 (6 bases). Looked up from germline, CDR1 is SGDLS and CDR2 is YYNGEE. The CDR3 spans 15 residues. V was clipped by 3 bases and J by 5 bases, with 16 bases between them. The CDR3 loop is CASSGLGPGEDTQYF. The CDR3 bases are TGTGCCAGCAGCGGACTAGGACCGGGGGAAGATACGCAGTATTTT.

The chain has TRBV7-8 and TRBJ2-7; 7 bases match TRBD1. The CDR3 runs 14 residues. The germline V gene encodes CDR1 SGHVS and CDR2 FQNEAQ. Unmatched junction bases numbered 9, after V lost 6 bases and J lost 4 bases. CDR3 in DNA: TGTGCCAGCAGATCCGACAGGGCTGGATACGAGCAGTACTTC. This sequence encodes CASRSDRAGYEQYF.

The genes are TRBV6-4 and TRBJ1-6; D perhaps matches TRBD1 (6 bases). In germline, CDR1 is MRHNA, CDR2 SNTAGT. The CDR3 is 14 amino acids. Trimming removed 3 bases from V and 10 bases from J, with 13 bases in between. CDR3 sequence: CASSEAGARSPLHF. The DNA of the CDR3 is TGTGCCAGCAGTGAGGCGGGGGCACGGTCACCCCTCCACTTT.

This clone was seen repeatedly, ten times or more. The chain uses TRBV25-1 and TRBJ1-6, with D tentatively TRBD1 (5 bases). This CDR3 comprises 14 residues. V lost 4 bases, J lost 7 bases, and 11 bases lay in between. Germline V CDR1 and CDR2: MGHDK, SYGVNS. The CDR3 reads CASSAIGANSPLHF. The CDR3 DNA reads TGTGCCAGCAGTGCGATAGGGGCGAATTCACCCCTCCACTTT.

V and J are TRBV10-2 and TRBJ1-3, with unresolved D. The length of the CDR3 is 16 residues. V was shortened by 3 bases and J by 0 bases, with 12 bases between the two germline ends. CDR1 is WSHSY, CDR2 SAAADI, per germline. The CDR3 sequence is CASSEGRLSSGNTIYF. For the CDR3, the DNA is TGCGCCAGCAGTGAAGGGCGCCTCAGCTCTGGAAACACCATATATTTT.

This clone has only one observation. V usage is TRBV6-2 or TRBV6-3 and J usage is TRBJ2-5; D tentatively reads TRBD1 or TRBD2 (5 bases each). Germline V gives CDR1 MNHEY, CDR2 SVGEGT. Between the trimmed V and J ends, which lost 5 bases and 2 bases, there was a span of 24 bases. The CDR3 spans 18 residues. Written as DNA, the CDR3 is TGTGCCAGCAGTCCCGCCCTCCGGGACCCCCTTTCGCAAGAGACCCAGTACTTC. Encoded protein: CASSPALRDPLSQETQYF.

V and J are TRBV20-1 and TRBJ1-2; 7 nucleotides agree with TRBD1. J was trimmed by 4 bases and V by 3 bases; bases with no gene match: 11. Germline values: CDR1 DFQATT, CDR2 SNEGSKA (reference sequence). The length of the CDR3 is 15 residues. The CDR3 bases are TGCAGTGCTAGTGGTCAGGGGGTGGAGGGCTATGGCTACACCTTC. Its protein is CSASGQGVEGYGYTF.

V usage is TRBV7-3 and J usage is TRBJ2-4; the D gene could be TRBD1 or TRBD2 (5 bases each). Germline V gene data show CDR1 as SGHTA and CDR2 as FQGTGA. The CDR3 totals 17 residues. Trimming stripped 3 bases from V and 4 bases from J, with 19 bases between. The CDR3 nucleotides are TGTGCCAGCAGCTTGAACCCTCCCGGGGCCTCGAAAAACATTCAGTACTTC. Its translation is CASSLNPPGASKNIQYF.

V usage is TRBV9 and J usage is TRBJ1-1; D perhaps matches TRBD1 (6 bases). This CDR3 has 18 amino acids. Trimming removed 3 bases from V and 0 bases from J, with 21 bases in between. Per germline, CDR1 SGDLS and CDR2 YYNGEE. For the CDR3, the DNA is TGTGCCAGCAGCGCACGGACAGAACTAAACCCGGTGAACACTGAAGCTTTCTTT. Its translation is CASSARTELNPVNTEAFF.

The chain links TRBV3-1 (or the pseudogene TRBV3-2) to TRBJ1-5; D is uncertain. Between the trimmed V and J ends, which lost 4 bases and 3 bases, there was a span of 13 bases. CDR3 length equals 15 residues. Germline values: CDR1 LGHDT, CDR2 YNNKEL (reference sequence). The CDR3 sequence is CASSRSGASNQPQHF. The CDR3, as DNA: TGTGCCAGCAGCCGGTCAGGTGCCTCCAATCAGCCCCAGCATTTT.

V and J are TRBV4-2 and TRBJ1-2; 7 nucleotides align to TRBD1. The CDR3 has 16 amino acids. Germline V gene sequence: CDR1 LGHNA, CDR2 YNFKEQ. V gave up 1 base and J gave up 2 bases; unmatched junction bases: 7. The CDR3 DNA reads TGTGCCAGCAGCCAAGGGTTGAGACAGGGAAACTATGGCTACACCTTC. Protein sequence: CASSQGLRQGNYGYTF.

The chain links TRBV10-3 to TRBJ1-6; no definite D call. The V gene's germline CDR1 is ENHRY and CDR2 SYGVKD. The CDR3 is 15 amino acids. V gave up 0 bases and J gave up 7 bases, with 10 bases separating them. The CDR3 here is CAISESQDANSPLHF. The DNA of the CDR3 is TGTGCCATCAGTGAGTCTCAAGACGCCAATTCACCCCTCCACTTT.

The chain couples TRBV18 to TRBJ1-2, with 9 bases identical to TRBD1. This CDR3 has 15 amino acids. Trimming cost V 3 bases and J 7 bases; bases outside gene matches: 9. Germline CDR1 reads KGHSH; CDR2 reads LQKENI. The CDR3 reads CASSPPVGTGRGYTF. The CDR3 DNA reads TGTGCCAGCTCACCTCCCGTGGGGACAGGGCGTGGCTACACCTTC.

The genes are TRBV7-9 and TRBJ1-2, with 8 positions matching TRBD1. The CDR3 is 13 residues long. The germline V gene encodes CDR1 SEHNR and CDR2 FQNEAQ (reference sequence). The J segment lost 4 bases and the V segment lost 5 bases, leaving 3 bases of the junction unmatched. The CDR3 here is CASSTDRGYGYTF. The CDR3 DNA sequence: TGTGCCAGCAGCACTGACAGGGGCTATGGCTACACCTTC.

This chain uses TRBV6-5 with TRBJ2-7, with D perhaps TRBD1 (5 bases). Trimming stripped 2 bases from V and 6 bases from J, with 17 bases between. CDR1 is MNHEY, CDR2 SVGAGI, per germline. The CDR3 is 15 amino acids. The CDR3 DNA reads TGTGCCAGCAGTTACAGGGGCACCACCCCGGGCGAGCAGTACTTC. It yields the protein CASSYRGTTPGEQYF.

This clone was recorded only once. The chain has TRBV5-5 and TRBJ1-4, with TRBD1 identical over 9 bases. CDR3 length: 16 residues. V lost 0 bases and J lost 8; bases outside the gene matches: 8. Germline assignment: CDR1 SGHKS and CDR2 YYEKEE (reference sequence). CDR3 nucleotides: TGTGCCAGCAGCTTGGGACAGGGGGGAACGGGGGAAAAACTGTTTTTT. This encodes CASSLGQGGTGEKLFF.

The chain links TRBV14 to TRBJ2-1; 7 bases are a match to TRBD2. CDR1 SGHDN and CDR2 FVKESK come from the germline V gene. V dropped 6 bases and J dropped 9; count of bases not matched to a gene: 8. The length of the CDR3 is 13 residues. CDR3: CASRQAREGEQFF. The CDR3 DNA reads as TGTGCCAGCAGACAGGCTAGGGAGGGTGAGCAGTTCTTC.

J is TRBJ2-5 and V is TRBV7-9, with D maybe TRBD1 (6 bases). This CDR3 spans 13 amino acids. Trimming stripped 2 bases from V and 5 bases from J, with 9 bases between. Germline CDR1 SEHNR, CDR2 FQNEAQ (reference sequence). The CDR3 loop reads CASSLTRGETQYF. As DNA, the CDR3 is TGTGCCAGCAGCTTAACTAGGGGGGAGACCCAGTACTTC.

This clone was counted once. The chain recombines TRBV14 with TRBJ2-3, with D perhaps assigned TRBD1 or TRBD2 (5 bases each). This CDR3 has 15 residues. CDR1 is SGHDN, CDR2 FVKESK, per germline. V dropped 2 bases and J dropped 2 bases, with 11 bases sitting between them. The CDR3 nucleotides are TGTGCCAGCAGCCAAATGCTGGGACCCACAGATACGCAGTATTTT. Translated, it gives CASSQMLGPTDTQYF.

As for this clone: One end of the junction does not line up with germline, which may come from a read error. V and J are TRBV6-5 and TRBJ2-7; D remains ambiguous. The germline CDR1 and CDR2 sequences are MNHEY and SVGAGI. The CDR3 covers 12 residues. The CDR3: CASSLTPPKVTF. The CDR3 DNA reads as TGTGCCAGCAGTTTGACACCCCCAAAGGTTACCTTC.